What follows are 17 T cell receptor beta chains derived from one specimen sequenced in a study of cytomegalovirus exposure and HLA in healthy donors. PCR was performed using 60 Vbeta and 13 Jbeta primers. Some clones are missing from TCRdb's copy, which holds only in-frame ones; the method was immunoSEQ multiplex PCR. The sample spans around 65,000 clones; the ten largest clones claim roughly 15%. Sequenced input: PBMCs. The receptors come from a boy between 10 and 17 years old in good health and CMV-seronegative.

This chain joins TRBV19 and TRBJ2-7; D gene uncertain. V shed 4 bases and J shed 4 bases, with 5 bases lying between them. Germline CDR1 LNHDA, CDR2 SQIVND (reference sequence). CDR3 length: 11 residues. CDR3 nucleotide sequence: TGTGCCAGTAGTAGCGATTACGAGCAGTACTTC. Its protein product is CASSSDYEQYF.

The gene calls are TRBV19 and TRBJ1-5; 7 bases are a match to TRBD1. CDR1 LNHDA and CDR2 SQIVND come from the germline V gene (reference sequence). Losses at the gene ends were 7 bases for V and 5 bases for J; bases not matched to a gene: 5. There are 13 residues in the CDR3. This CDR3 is CASTDRVHQPQHF. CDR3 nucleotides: TGTGCCAGTACCGACAGGGTTCATCAGCCCCAGCATTTT.

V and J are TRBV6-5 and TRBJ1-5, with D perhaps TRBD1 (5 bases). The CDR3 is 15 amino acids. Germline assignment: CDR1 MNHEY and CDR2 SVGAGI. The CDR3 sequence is CVTRKRGDSNQPQHF. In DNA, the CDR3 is TGTGTCACCCGAAAACGGGGGGATAGCAATCAGCCCCAGCATTTT.

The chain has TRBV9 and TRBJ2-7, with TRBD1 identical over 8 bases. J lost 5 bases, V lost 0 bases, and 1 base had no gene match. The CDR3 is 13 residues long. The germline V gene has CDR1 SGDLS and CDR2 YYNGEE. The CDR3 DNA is TGTGCCAGCAGCGTAGCAGGGGGCGACGAGCAGTACTTC. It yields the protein CASSVAGGDEQYF. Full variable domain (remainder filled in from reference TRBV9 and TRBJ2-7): DSGVTQTPKHLITATGQRVTLRCSPRSGDLSVYWYQQSLDQGLQFLIQYYNGEERAKGNILERFSAQQFPDLHSELNLSSLELGDSALYFCASSVAGGDEQYFGPGTRLTVT.

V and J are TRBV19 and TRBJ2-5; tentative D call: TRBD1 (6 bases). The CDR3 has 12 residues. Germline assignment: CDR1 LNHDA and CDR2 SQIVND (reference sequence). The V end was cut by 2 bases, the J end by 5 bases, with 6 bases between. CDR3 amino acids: CASSIQGETQYF. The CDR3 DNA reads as TGTGCCAGTAGTATACAGGGGGAGACCCAGTACTTC.

CDR3 region: CASSDAGQILSNQPQHF. In DNA, the CDR3 is TGTGCCAGCAGCGACGCCGGACAGATACTTAGCAATCAGCCCCAGCATTTT. The J gene is TRBJ1-5, the V gene TRBV2; D may be TRBD1 (6 bases). Germline CDR1 reads SNHLY; CDR2 reads FYNNEI. V dropped 6 bases and J dropped 0 bases, with 18 bases sitting between them. The CDR3 length is 17 residues.

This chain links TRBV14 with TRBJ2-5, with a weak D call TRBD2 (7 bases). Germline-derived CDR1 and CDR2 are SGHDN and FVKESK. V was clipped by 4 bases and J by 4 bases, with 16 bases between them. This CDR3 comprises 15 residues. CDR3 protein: CASSPRWGGGETQYF. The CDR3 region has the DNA TGTGCCAGCAGCCCTCGTTGGGGGGGCGGAGAGACCCAGTACTTC.

CDR3 bases: TGCAGCGTTGACCCCGGGAGGGGGGGTTACAATGAGCAGTTCTTC. This translates into CSVDPGRGGYNEQFF. This chain uses TRBV29-1 with TRBJ2-1; 8 bases align to TRBD2. Germline CDR1 and CDR2: SQVTM and ANQGSEA. After removal of 3 bases from V and 4 bases from J, the junction contained 8 bases not matched to a gene. The CDR3 runs 15 residues.

CDR3 sequence reads: CASSSVRQGTYEQYF. CDR3 nucleotide sequence: TGTGCCAGCAGCTCCGTTAGGCAGGGCACCTACGAGCAGTACTTC. V gene TRBV7-8 combines with J gene TRBJ2-7, with a possible D match to TRBD1 (5 bases). The germline V gene has CDR1 SGHVS and CDR2 FQNEAQ. Trimming left V 4 bases short and J 2 bases short, with 15 bases between. The CDR3 has 15 amino acids.

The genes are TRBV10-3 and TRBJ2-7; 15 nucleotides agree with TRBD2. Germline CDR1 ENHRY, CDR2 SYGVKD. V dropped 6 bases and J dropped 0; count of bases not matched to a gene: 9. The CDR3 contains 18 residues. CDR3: CAIRGGLAGGFSSYEQYF. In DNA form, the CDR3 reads TGTGCCATCAGGGGGGGACTAGCGGGAGGCTTCAGCTCCTACGAGCAGTACTTC.

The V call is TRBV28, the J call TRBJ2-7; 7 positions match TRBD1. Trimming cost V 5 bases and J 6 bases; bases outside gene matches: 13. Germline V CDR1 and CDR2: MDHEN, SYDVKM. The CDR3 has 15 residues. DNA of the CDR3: TGTGCCAGCAGTCCAAGACAGGGCAGTATCGCCGAGCAGTACTTC. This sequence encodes CASSPRQGSIAEQYF.

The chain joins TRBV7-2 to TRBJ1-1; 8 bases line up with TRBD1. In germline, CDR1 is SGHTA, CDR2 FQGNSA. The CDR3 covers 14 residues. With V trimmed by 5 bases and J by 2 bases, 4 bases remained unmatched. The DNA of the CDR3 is TGTGCCAGCAGCGCGACAGGGGCAAACACTGAAGCTTTCTTT. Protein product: CASSATGANTEAFF. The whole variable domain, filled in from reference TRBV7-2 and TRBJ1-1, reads GAGVSQSPSNKVTEKGKDVELRCDPISGHTALYWYRQSLGQGLEFLIYFQGNSAPDKSGLPSDRFSAERTGGSVSTLTIQRTQQEDSAVYLCASSATGANTEAFFGQGTRLTVV.

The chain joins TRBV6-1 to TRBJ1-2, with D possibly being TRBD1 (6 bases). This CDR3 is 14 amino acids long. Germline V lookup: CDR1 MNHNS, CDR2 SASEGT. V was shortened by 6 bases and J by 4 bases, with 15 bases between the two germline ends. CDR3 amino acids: CASSRQEASYGYTF. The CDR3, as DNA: TGTGCCAGCAGCAGACAGGAAGCATCCTATGGCTACACCTTC.

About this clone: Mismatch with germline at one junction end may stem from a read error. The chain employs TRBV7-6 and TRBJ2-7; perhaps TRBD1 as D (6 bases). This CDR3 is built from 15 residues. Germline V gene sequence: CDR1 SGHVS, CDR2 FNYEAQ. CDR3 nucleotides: TGTGCCAGCAGCCGGACGGGACATCTATCCTCCGAGCAGTACTTC. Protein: CASSRTGHLSSEQYF.

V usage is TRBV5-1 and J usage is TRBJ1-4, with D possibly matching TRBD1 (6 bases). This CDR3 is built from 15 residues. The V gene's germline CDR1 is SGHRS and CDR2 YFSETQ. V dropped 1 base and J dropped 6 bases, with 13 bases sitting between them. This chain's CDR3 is CASSLQGIWDEKLFF. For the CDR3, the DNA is TGCGCCAGCAGCTTGCAGGGGATATGGGATGAAAAACTGTTTTTT.

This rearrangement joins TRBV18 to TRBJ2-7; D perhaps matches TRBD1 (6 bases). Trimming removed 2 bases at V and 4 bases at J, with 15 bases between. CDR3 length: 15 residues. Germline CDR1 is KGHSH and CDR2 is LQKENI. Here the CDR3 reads CASSPGQGTNYEQYF. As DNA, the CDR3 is TGTGCCAGCTCACCAGGGCAGGGGACGAATTACGAGCAGTACTTC.

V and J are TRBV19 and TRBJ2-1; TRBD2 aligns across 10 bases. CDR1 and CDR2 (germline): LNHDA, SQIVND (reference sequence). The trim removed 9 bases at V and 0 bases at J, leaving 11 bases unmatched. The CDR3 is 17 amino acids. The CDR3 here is CASGGTSVPSSYNEQFF. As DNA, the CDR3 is TGTGCCAGCGGCGGGACTAGCGTCCCTAGCTCCTACAATGAGCAGTTCTTC.